This TCR beta chain was identified during a study of blood T cell repertoires in COVID-19. Study background: Samples taken during acute and convalescent COVID-19 were collected in the United States, Italy and Spain. PBMCs, B-cell-depleted T cells, or T cells were the source of the cDNA or gDNA that made up the material.

Authors' analysis steps: Reference gene primer amplification gave estimated nucleated cell counts. Generated by immunoSEQ multiplex PCR, the TCRdb table keeps only in-frame clones and is missing some. For V, J and clone size, that table is used; D and trimming come from the DNA. The sample yields nearly 90,000 clones, about two thirds seen once. After removal of 1 base from V and 4 bases from J, the junction contained 9 bases not matched to a gene. This CDR3 region has 17 residues. The V gene's germline CDR1 is LNHNV and CDR2 YYDKDF (reference sequence). Sequenced material: peripheral blood. The TCR originated in a woman of 80 years or more with acute or convalescent COVID-19. The chain carries TRBV15 and TRBJ2-2, with 7 positions matching TRBD1. CDR3 residues: CATSRARRGQGTGELFF. In nucleotides, the CDR3 is TGTGCCACCAGCAGAGCTCGTAGGGGGCAAGGCACCGGGGAGCTGTTTTTT.